These 27 T cell receptor beta chains share one sample of origin, sequenced in a study of shared clonotypes between healthy human individuals. Assay used: immunoSEQ multiplex PCR; TCRdb lists only in-frame clones, some missing. The sample consists of some 1.4 million clones, roughly 96% of them appearing once. Sequencing was carried out using naive CD4+ T cells sorted from blood. Subset meaning: CD45RA+ positively selected. The source of these receptors is a man in his thirties or forties in good health.

V gene TRBV29-1 combines with J gene TRBJ1-1; D not resolved. This CDR3 region has 13 residues. The V end lost 6 bases, the J end lost 0 bases, and 11 bases lay between the germline ends. Looked up from germline, CDR1 is SQVTM and CDR2 is ANQGSEA. CDR3 sequence: CSVATSVNTEAFF. The CDR3 coding sequence is TGCAGCGTGGCAACTAGTGTGAACACTGAAGCTTTCTTT.

V and J are TRBV11-2 and TRBJ1-4; 8 bases map to TRBD1. The germline V gene encodes CDR1 SGHAT and CDR2 FQNNGV. The length of the CDR3 is 13 residues. V lost 6 bases, J lost 7 bases, and 4 bases stayed unmatched. DNA for the CDR3: TGTGCCAGCAGGGACAGGGTTCGTGAAAAACTGTTTTTT. It yields the protein CASRDRVREKLFF.

This rearrangement joins TRBV11-2 to TRBJ1-2; D may be TRBD1 (6 bases). Looked up from germline, CDR1 is SGHAT and CDR2 is FQNNGV. V dropped 2 bases and J dropped 5 bases, with 12 bases sitting between them. The CDR3 totals 14 residues. The CDR3 is CASSLSAGAYGYTF. The CDR3 bases are TGTGCCAGCAGCTTATCGGCAGGGGCATATGGCTACACCTTC.

This clone has more than one count but fewer than ten. The chain couples TRBV28 to TRBJ1-2; D is unclear. Looked up from germline, CDR1 is MDHEN and CDR2 is SYDVKM. The CDR3 is made up of 12 amino acids. Trimming cost V 10 bases and J 8 bases, with 17 bases left between them. The DNA for the CDR3 is TGTGCCACCCGAACGGCAGTAACGGGCTACACCTTC. It yields the protein CATRTAVTGYTF.

The rearrangement uses TRBV16 and TRBJ1-5; the D is unclear. Germline assignment: CDR1 KGHSY and CDR2 FQNENV. This CDR3 spans 15 amino acids. The germline V and J ends were trimmed by 4 bases and 2 bases, with 12 bases remaining between them. The CDR3 DNA is TGTGCCAGCAGCCTCACAACGGTAGGCAATCAGCCCCAGCATTTT. Translation: CASSLTTVGNQPQHF.

The chain joins TRBV19 to TRBJ2-5; no clear D gene. This CDR3 spans 13 amino acids. Germline V CDR1 and CDR2: LNHDA, SQIVND (reference sequence). V was trimmed by 5 bases and J by 5 bases, leaving 12 bases between them. The DNA for the CDR3 is TGTGCCAGTAGTGTCGACTGGCGGGAGACCCAGTACTTC. Translation: CASSVDWRETQYF.

The chain is built from TRBV7-3 and TRBJ2-2; D remains ambiguous. The CDR3 loop spans 16 amino acids. Germline V gives CDR1 SGHTA, CDR2 FQGTGA. V lost 6 bases to trimming and J lost 6 bases, with 20 bases between them. The DNA for the CDR3 is TGTGCCAGCAGTATAAGACCAGCTGGGTTCCCCGGGGAGCTGTTTTTT. Protein sequence: CASSIRPAGFPGELFF.

Points on this clone: One end of the junction is discordant with germline, which a read error may explain. The chain uses TRBV7-7 and TRBJ2-1, with 10 bases that match TRBD2. This CDR3 has 17 amino acids. Per germline, CDR1 SSHAT and CDR2 FNYEAQ (reference sequence). CDR3 sequence reads: CASSLGSGRAVGNEQFF. Written as DNA, the CDR3 is TGTGCTAGCAGCTTAGGAAGCGGGAGGGCCGTTGGGAATGAGCAGTTCTTC.

This clone appeared a single time. Within the sample, other DNA sequences also encode this same CDR3. The V call is TRBV9, the J call TRBJ2-7; TRBD2 matches at 8 bases. With V trimmed by 2 bases and J by 0 bases, 1 base remained unmatched. The CDR3 consists of 14 residues. Germline-derived CDR1 and CDR2 are SGDLS and YYNGEE. CDR3: CASSVSGTSYEQYF. In nucleotides, the CDR3 is TGTGCCAGCAGCGTTAGCGGGACCTCCTACGAGCAGTACTTC.

The chain joins TRBV2 to TRBJ2-7; D is perhaps TRBD2 (6 bases). Deletions cut 10 bases from V and 4 bases from J, with 17 bases between. Germline V gene sequence: CDR1 SNHLY, CDR2 FYNNEI. The CDR3 is 13 residues long. The CDR3 DNA follows: TGTGCCACCCAGTTGGGCCGGGAGTACGAGCAGTACTTC. Its translation is CATQLGREYEQYF.

The chain carries TRBV6-6 and TRBJ2-7; D gene ambiguous. The CDR3 covers 13 residues. The V end lost 5 bases, the J end lost 0 bases, and 8 bases lay between the germline ends. The germline gives CDR1 MNHNY, CDR2 SVGAGI (reference sequence). The CDR3 is CASSNGFSYEQYF. In nucleotides, the CDR3 is TGTGCCAGCAGTAACGGCTTCTCCTACGAGCAGTACTTC.

This chain links TRBV4-1 with TRBJ2-1; TRBD1 aligns across 8 bases. Trimming at V came to 1 base and at J to 4 bases, leaving 9 bases not matched to a gene. This CDR3 has 17 residues. The germline V gene encodes CDR1 MGHRA and CDR2 YSYEKL. The CDR3 region has the DNA TGCGCCAGCAGCCAAGTCTTAGGCAGGGGGCAATACAATGAGCAGTTCTTC. Amino acid sequence: CASSQVLGRGQYNEQFF.

CDR3 sequence: CASIGTQETQYF. The CDR3 bases are TGTGCCAGCATTGGGACACAAGAGACCCAGTACTTC. The rearrangement uses TRBV6-6 and TRBJ2-5; a possible D gene is TRBD1 (6 bases). The V gene lost 7 bases and the J gene lost 2 bases, with 8 bases spanning the gap. The length of the CDR3 is 12 residues. Germline V gene data show CDR1 as MNHNY and CDR2 as SVGAGI (reference sequence).

This chain joins TRBV29-1 and TRBJ2-5; D is ambiguous. The CDR3 totals 13 residues. The V gene lost 4 bases and the J gene lost 3 bases, with 12 bases spanning the gap. Germline V gives CDR1 SQVTM, CDR2 ANQGSEA. The CDR3 is CSVAQRLEETQYF. Here the CDR3 DNA reads TGCAGCGTTGCCCAACGCTTAGAAGAGACCCAGTACTTC. Full variable domain (remainder filled in from reference TRBV29-1 and TRBJ2-5): SAVISQKPSRDICQRGTSLTIQCQVDSQVTMMFWYRQQPGQSLTLIATANQGSEATYESGFVIDKFPISRPNLTFSTLTVSNMSPEDSSIYLCSVAQRLEETQYFGPGTRLLVL.

V is TRBV9 and J is TRBJ2-1; 7 bases match TRBD2. The germline V gene has CDR1 SGDLS and CDR2 YYNGEE. The CDR3 runs 16 residues. Trimming took 0 bases from V and 4 from J; bases not matched to a gene: 7. The CDR3 nucleotides read TGTGCCAGCAGCGTAGAACCGGCGGGAGCATACAATGAGCAGTTCTTC. Amino acids: CASSVEPAGAYNEQFF. The complete variable domain, with remaining parts taken from reference TRBV9 and TRBJ2-1, reads DSGVTQTPKHLITATGQRVTLRCSPRSGDLSVYWYQQSLDQGLQFLIQYYNGEERAKGNILERFSAQQFPDLHSELNLSSLELGDSALYFCASSVEPAGAYNEQFFGPGTRLTVL.

The chain combines TRBV28 with TRBJ2-6, with D perhaps matching TRBD1 (6 bases). V gave up 6 bases and J gave up 4 bases, with 10 bases separating them. The germline gives CDR1 MDHEN, CDR2 SYDVKM. This CDR3 has 14 amino acids. The CDR3 protein is CASSRTAGANVLTF. The CDR3 region has the DNA TGTGCCAGCAGCCGGACAGCCGGGGCCAACGTCCTGACTTTC. Supplemented by reference TRBV28 and TRBJ2-6, the full variable domain reads DVKVTQSSRYLVKRTGEKVFLECVQDMDHENMFWYRQDPGLGLRLIYFSYDVKMKEKGDIPEGYSVSREKKERFSLILESASTNQTSMYLCASSRTAGANVLTFGAGSRLTVL.

The chain has TRBV6-1 and TRBJ1-2; D gene uncertain. Looked up from germline, CDR1 is MNHNS and CDR2 is SASEGT. This CDR3 region has 15 residues. Trimming left V 0 bases short and J 7 bases short, with 15 bases between. The CDR3 DNA follows: TGTGCCAGCAGTGAAGCGCTTCTGGGGTGGTTTGGCTACACCTTC. Translated, it gives CASSEALLGWFGYTF.

The chain carries TRBV4-3 and TRBJ2-3, with D perhaps TRBD1 or TRBD2 (5 bases each). Germline CDR1 LGHNA, CDR2 YSLEER. The CDR3 sequence is 17 residues long. V was clipped by 4 bases and J by 2 bases, with 19 bases between them. The CDR3 region has the DNA TGCGCCAGCAGCCGGACCCCAGGGCTAGCTGCCACAGATACGCAGTATTTT. This sequence encodes CASSRTPGLAATDTQYF.

This chain connects TRBV7-9 to TRBJ2-5; TRBD1 aligns across 7 bases. There are 15 residues in the CDR3. CDR1 SEHNR and CDR2 FQNEAQ come from the germline V gene (reference sequence). The V and J ends lost 1 base and 1 base, in that order; junction bases with no gene match: 3. CDR3 bases: TGTGCCAGCAGCTTAGAGGGGACAGTCCAAGAGACCCAGTACTTC. Its protein product is CASSLEGTVQETQYF.

The gene calls are TRBV7-6 and TRBJ2-1; 7 nucleotides agree with TRBD1. V gave up 2 bases and J gave up 4 bases; unmatched junction bases: 17. Germline lookup yields CDR1 SGHVS and CDR2 FNYEAQ. The CDR3 length is 19 residues. CDR3 DNA: TGTGCCAGCAGCTTAACTTCGACAGGGTCCCTCTCAGATTACAATGAGCAGTTCTTC. It encodes CASSLTSTGSLSDYNEQFF.

The chain joins TRBV7-2 to TRBJ2-5, with TRBD2 identical over 12 bases. The CDR3 is 15 residues long. V lost 3 bases and J lost 5; bases outside the gene matches: 4. Germline V gene lookup returns CDR1 SGHTA and CDR2 FQGNSA. The CDR3 loop is CASSFSSGRAETQYF. In nucleotides, the CDR3 is TGTGCCAGCAGCTTCTCTAGCGGGAGGGCGGAGACCCAGTACTTC.

The genes are TRBV12-5 and TRBJ2-2; D uncertain. Per the germline V gene, CDR1 is LGHNT and CDR2 is FRNRAP. This CDR3 has 16 residues. The V gene lost 1 base and the J gene lost 4 bases, with 13 bases spanning the gap. CDR3 coding DNA: TGTGCTAGTGGTTTGGCAGCTGGTCCTAGCACCGGGGAGCTGTTTTTT. Amino acid sequence: CASGLAAGPSTGELFF. The whole variable domain, filled in from reference TRBV12-5 and TRBJ2-2, reads DARVTQTPRHKVTEMGQEVTMRCQPILGHNTVFWYRQTMMQGLELLAYFRNRAPLDDSGMPKDRFSAEMPDATLATLKIQPSEPRDSAVYFCASGLAAGPSTGELFFGEGSRLTVL.

The rearrangement joins TRBV27 to TRBJ2-3; 13 bases are shared with TRBD2. Looked up from germline, CDR1 is MNHEY and CDR2 is SMNVEV (reference sequence). The CDR3 has 15 residues. V lost 8 bases and J lost 7; bases outside the gene matches: 9. CDR3 bases: TGTGCCAGCGGACTAGCGGGAGAGGGGGCCTATACGCAGTATTTT. It specifies CASGLAGEGAYTQYF.

This clone was counted once. The gene calls are TRBV7-9 and TRBJ2-2, with a tentative D call TRBD1 (6 bases). Trimming pared 4 bases from V and 5 bases from J, leaving 11 bases between. CDR1 and CDR2 from the germline V gene are SEHNR and FQNEAQ (reference sequence). CDR3 length: 14 amino acids. This CDR3 is CASSWTEMTGELFF. In DNA, the CDR3 is TGTGCCAGCAGCTGGACAGAGATGACCGGGGAGCTGTTTTTT.

The V and J genes are TRBV29-1 and TRBJ2-1; possibly TRBD1 or TRBD2 for D (7 bases each). CDR3 length: 16 residues. V was clipped by 0 bases and J by 7 bases, with 19 bases between them. In germline, CDR1 is SQVTM, CDR2 ANQGSEA. This chain's CDR3 is CSVEDTGDYTRNEQFF. The CDR3, as DNA: TGCAGCGTTGAAGATACAGGGGACTATACGCGAAATGAGCAGTTCTTC.

The chain joins TRBV6-5 to TRBJ2-6; D is unresolved. Between the trimmed V and J ends, which lost 6 bases and 0 bases, there was a span of 6 bases. Germline V gene data show CDR1 as MNHEY and CDR2 as SVGAGI. The CDR3 totals 14 residues. CDR3 sequence reads: CASSQSSGANVLTF. In DNA, the CDR3 is TGTGCCAGCAGCCAGAGCTCTGGGGCCAACGTCCTGACTTTC.

The genes are TRBV5-1 and TRBJ1-2; 7 bases align to TRBD1. Germline V gene data show CDR1 as SGHRS and CDR2 as YFSETQ. J lost 5 bases, V lost 4 bases, and 11 bases had no gene match. The CDR3 spans 15 residues. Here the CDR3 DNA reads TGCGCCAGCAGCGCACGCGGGACAGCTACATATGGCTACACCTTC. This translates into CASSARGTATYGYTF.